The T cell receptor beta chain described here comes from a study of post-analysis software for immune sequencing data. Study observations and caveats: F-measure co-clustering was strong for batch-matched samples.

Built from TCR beta cDNA, the libraries had unique molecular identifiers in them. Roughly 0.5 million cDNA molecules were obtained from approximately 1 to 10 million T cells. TCRdb analysed the PCR reads with MiXCR anew, one entry per CDR3 protein. This sample has hundreds of thousands of distinct CDR3 sequences, with 40% to 55% found just once. Points on this clonotype: What it binds is unknown. The junction shows a germline mismatch at one end, possibly a read error.

The TCR was taken from a girl under 18 with multiple sclerosis. The sample comprised blood.

CDR3 nucleotide sequence: TGTGCCAGCAGCCCCGTCCCGGGACAGGGAGAGGGCCAAGAGACCCGGTACTTC. It specifies CASSPVPGQGEGQETRYF. V and J are TRBV12-3 or TRBV12-4 and TRBJ2-5; 9 nucleotides line up with TRBD1. The CDR3 totals 18 residues.